This T cell receptor (beta chain) was observed in a study of metastatic and nonmetastatic thyroid tumors. Across the study: Thyroid patients, malignant and benign, had repertoires compared across blood and tumor or nodule tissue. Whole-study findings and limits: Reports indicated that malignant thyroid tumors showed significantly higher TCR beta diversity than benign nodules did, in blood and tumor.

In regard to this clone: Its antigen is still unknown.

Every patient underwent thyroid surgery untreated. This CDR3 spans 17 amino acids. Trimming cost V 4 bases and J 0 bases, with 19 bases left between them. As originally analysed: The study took CDR3 differences across clinicopathological groups and made a distant-metastasis classifier for papillary thyroid cancer from them. TCRdb re-clonotyped the PCR reads via MiXCR. The V and J calls were not made by the authors but by TCRdb's processing. Of around 12,000 clones listed, around two fifths are singletons. This chain connects TRBV12-3 or TRBV12-4 to TRBJ2-7; D gene unclear. Sequenced: tumor tissue. This TCR was recovered from a female donor with papillary thyroid cancer or a benign thyroid nodule (not recorded which). Some clones in this sample may be carry-over from other donors' samples. CDR3 sequence: CASSYSVFGSASYEQYF. The CDR3 DNA sequence: TGTGCCAGCAGTTACTCGGTTTTTGGATCCGCCTCCTACGAGCAGTACTTC.